Listed below are T cell receptor beta chains from one sample, sequenced in a study of cytomegalovirus exposure and HLA in healthy donors. TCRdb keeps only in-frame clones here, not all; method: immunoSEQ multiplex PCR. The repertoire holds about 140,000 clones, with 65% to 80% as singletons. Sample: PBMCs. The receptors were sampled from a woman aged 30 to 39 in good health and CMV-seronegative. The CDR3 runs from the conserved cysteine through the conserved F or W. The D gene is left open where the match is weak. Where a row states a size, it is once, few, many or the class of an expanded clone; other rows omit it.

clone size,D gene,V gene,CDR3 length,J gene,CDR3 DNA,CDR3 protein
-,TRBD1,TRBV28,16,TRBJ1-2,TGTGCCAGCAGTTCCCGCAGGGGGCCCAGTCTGTATGGCTACACCTTC,CASSSRRGPSLYGYTF
few,TRBD2,TRBV27,13,TRBJ2-3,TGTGCCAGCAGTACGGGAGGCTCAGATACGCAGTATTTT,CASSTGGSDTQYF
-,-,TRBV5-1,14,TRBJ2-7,TGCGCCAGCAGCCCTTACCGGGACTCCTACGAGCAGTACTTC,CASSPYRDSYEQYF
-,-,TRBV6-1,12,TRBJ2-1,TGTGCCAGCAGTCCCTTTCGGAATGAGCAGTTCTTC,CASSPFRNEQFF
-,TRBD1,TRBV10-3,17,TRBJ1-1,TGTGCCACGTCATCGGGACAGGGTAAAGGGTCGGGCACTGAAGCTTTCTTT,CATSSGQGKGSGTEAFF
-,TRBD2,TRBV29-1,18,TRBJ2-3,TGCAGCGTTGAGGGGACTAGCGGGGGGCATTCTAGCACAGATACGCAGTATTTT,CSVEGTSGGHSSTDTQYF
-,TRBD1,TRBV25-1,16,TRBJ2-1,TGTGCCAGCAGTGAACTAAAAGTGACAGGGGGCAATGAGCAGTTCTTC,CASSELKVTGGNEQFF
-,-,TRBV11-2,16,TRBJ2-4,TGTGCCAGCAGCTTTGGGCAGGGCTTAGCCAAAAACATTCAGTACTTC,CASSFGQGLAKNIQYF
-,-,TRBV27,15,TRBJ2-2,TGTGCCAGCAGTTTATGGGGGGAGGTCACCGGGGAGCTGTTTTTT,CASSLWGEVTGELFF
few,-,TRBV6-5,13,TRBJ1-2,TGTGCCAGCAGCACCGGGACACCCTATGGCTACACCTTC,CASSTGTPYGYTF
-,-,TRBV10-3,18,TRBJ2-3,TGTGCCATCAGTAATCAACTCTTGGCGGAAACTAGCACAGATACGCAGTATTTT,CAISNQLLAETSTDTQYF
-,-,TRBV18,14,TRBJ1-1,TGTGCCAGCTCTCCGAGAGAGGGCCACACTGAAGCTTTCTTT,CASSPREGHTEAFF
-,-,TRBV5-6,14,TRBJ2-2,TGTGCCAGCCTGTCGGACAGAAACACCGGGGAGCTGTTTTTT,CASLSDRNTGELFF
-,-,TRBV6-1,13,TRBJ2-3,TGTGCCAGCAGTGGCCAGTACACAGATACGCAGTATTTT,CASSGQYTDTQYF
-,TRBD2,TRBV2,14,TRBJ2-6,TGTGCCAGCAGCCTAGCGGCCGGGGCCAACGTCCTGACTTTC,CASSLAAGANVLTF
-,TRBD1,TRBV2,14,TRBJ1-1,TGTGCCAGCAGTGCGACAGGGGGGGGAACTGAAGCTTTCTTT,CASSATGGGTEAFF
few,TRBD2,TRBV2,13,TRBJ2-7,TGTGCCAGCAGCGGGGGACTAGTCTACGAGCAGTACTTC,CASSGGLVYEQYF
-,-,TRBV4-1,17,TRBJ1-5,TGCGCCAGCAGCCAACTCATCGACAGTTCGGGCAATCAGCCCCAGCATTTT,CASSQLIDSSGNQPQHF
-,TRBD2,TRBV28,14,TRBJ2-3,TGTGCCAGCCAGCCTAGCGGAAGCACAGATACGCAGTATTTT,CASQPSGSTDTQYF
-,-,TRBV7-9,17,TRBJ2-3,TGTGCCAGCAGCCCCACTCTCTACTGGGCTAGCACAGATACGCAGTATTTT,CASSPTLYWASTDTQYF
-,-,TRBV11-2,14,TRBJ2-5,TGTGCCAGCAGCTTAGGCGAGACGGGAGAGACCCAGTACTTC,CASSLGETGETQYF
few,-,TRBV7-3,12,TRBJ2-1,TGTGCCAGCAGCTTCGGGAAGAATGAGCAGTTCTTC,CASSFGKNEQFF
-,-,TRBV16,14,TRBJ2-3,TGTGCCAGCAGCCACTTTTCAGAGGCAGATACGCAGTATTTT,CASSHFSEADTQYF
few,TRBD2,TRBV30,15,TRBJ2-5,TGTGCCTGGAGTCTGGCGGGGGGGGGCCGAGAGACCCAGTACTTC,CAWSLAGGGRETQYF
once,TRBD1,TRBV6-1,13,TRBJ1-2,TGTGCCAGTCGACAGGGGACCTACTATGGCTACACCTTC,CASRQGTYYGYTF
few,-,TRBV7-8,15,TRBJ2-5,TGTGCCAGCAGCTCTTACAACACTAGGACGGAGACCCAGTACTTC,CASSSYNTRTETQYF
few,-,TRBV27,13,TRBJ1-1,TGTGCCAGCAGGGTAGTCTTCGACACTGAAGCTTTCTTT,CASRVVFDTEAFF
-,TRBD1,TRBV18,16,TRBJ1-5,TGTGCCAGCACGGTTTCAGGGGGCAATAGCAATCAGCCCCAGCATTTT,CASTVSGGNSNQPQHF
-,-,TRBV7-9,11,TRBJ2-7,TGTGCCAGCAGCCGTACCTACGAGCAGTACTTC,CASSRTYEQYF
-,TRBD2,TRBV7-9,16,TRBJ2-1,TGTGCCAGCAGCCCCCCCGGGACTAGCGGAGGCAATGAGCAGTTCTTC,CASSPPGTSGGNEQFF
-,TRBD2,TRBV7-6,17,TRBJ2-1,TGTGCCAGCAGCTTAGATTCGAGCGGGGCGATCTACAATGAGCAGTTCTTC,CASSLDSSGAIYNEQFF
-,-,TRBV6-5,15,TRBJ1-3,TGTGCCAGCAGTTTCGACAGCTCCTCTGGAAACACCATATATTTT,CASSFDSSSGNTIYF
-,TRBD2,TRBV4-1,15,TRBJ2-7,TGCGCCAGCAGAAGACTAGCGGGAAGTCCCTACGAGCAGTACTTC,CASRRLAGSPYEQYF
-,-,TRBV28,13,TRBJ2-7,TGTGCCAGCAGTTTAGGTAGGGAGGACGAGCAGTACTTC,CASSLGREDEQYF
-,-,TRBV13,11,TRBJ2-5,TGTGCCAGCAGCTTATGGAGGGACCAGTACTTC,CASSLWRDQYF
-,TRBD1,TRBV11-2,16,TRBJ2-3,TGTGCCAGCAGCTTAGGAGGGGGCCACAGCACAGATACGCAGTATTTT,CASSLGGGHSTDTQYF
-,TRBD1,TRBV7-3,14,TRBJ1-1,TGTGCCAGCAGCTTAAATTCAGGGGGCACTGAAGCTTTCTTT,CASSLNSGGTEAFF
-,-,TRBV28,15,TRBJ2-3,TGTGCCAGCAGTTTATCGTTGCGGAGCACAGATACGCAGTATTTT,CASSLSLRSTDTQYF
-,TRBD2,TRBV27,16,TRBJ2-2,TGTGCCAGCAGTTTTAGAGGCGGGAGTGCGTACGGGGAGCTGTTTTTT,CASSFRGGSAYGELFF
-,TRBD2,TRBV28,15,TRBJ2-7,TGTGCCAGCAGTTCGGCCGGGACTAGCGACTACGAGCAGTACTTC,CASSSAGTSDYEQYF
-,TRBD2,TRBV28,18,TRBJ2-3,TGTGCCAGCAGTTTGAGGGTTCTAGCGGGAGGGAGCACAGATACGCAGTATTTT,CASSLRVLAGGSTDTQYF
-,-,TRBV10-3,13,TRBJ1-2,TGTGCCATCGCAGGGGATCGCCTCTATGGCTACACCTTC,CAIAGDRLYGYTF
-,-,TRBV28,12,TRBJ1-1,TGTGCCAGCAGCCTCCAGGACACTGAAGCTTTCTTT,CASSLQDTEAFF
few,-,TRBV9,18,TRBJ2-2,TGTGCCAGCAGCGTATTCCATATGGCAGGGCTGGGCACCGGGGAGCTGTTTTTT,CASSVFHMAGLGTGELFF
-,-,TRBV5-1,13,TRBJ2-1,TGCGCCAGCAGCCCGGGGAGTTTGGATGAGCAGTTCTTC,CASSPGSLDEQFF
-,TRBD1,TRBV11-2,17,TRBJ1-2,TGTGCCAGCAGCTTAGCCCCCCTACGGACAGGGGGGCGAGGCTACACCTTC,CASSLAPLRTGGRGYTF
-,-,TRBV1,18,TRBJ2-1,TGCACCAGCAGCCCGACAAAGGTCAGACTAGCGGGGGTCAATGAGCAGTTCTTC,CTSSPTKVRLAGVNEQFF
-,TRBD1,TRBV28,16,TRBJ1-3,TGTGCCAGCAGTCCCCCGGGACAGGGGTCGGGAAACACCATATATTTT,CASSPPGQGSGNTIYF
-,-,TRBV9,15,TRBJ2-1,TGTGCCAGCAGCGTAGGGGTAGCGTTCTACAATGAGCAGTTCTTC,CASSVGVAFYNEQFF
once,TRBD1,TRBV4-1,16,TRBJ1-5,TGCGCCAGCAGCCTCCTAACAGGGGGCGGGAGTCAGCCCCAGCATTTT,CASSLLTGGGSQPQHF
-,-,TRBV27,13,TRBJ2-7,TGTGCCAGCAGTTTTAAGGAGGGCAACGAGCAGTACTTC,CASSFKEGNEQYF
-,-,TRBV19,13,TRBJ1-1,TGTGCCAGCAACCTAGGGGTGAACACTGAAGCTTTCTTT,CASNLGVNTEAFF
-,-,TRBV28,11,TRBJ1-1,TGTGCCAGTTTGCGGTATTCCGAAGCTTTCTTT,CASLRYSEAFF
-,-,TRBV5-1,14,TRBJ2-3,TGCGCCAGCAGCTTGGGACAGAGCACAGATACGCAGTATTTT,CASSLGQSTDTQYF
few,TRBD2,TRBV25-1,14,TRBJ2-2,TGTGCCAGCTGGGCCGGGGGGGGCGCCGGGGAGCTGTTTTTT,CASWAGGGAGELFF
-,TRBD1,TRBV18,13,TRBJ1-5,TGTGCCAGCTCACCGACAGGGGATCAGCCCCAGCATTTT,CASSPTGDQPQHF
-,-,TRBV7-9,17,TRBJ2-6,TGTGCCAGCAGCTCACGTATCGGTATCTCTGGGGCCAACGTCCTGACTTTC,CASSSRIGISGANVLTF
-,-,TRBV18,15,TRBJ2-2,TGTGCCAGCTCACGGTCCAGGGGAATCACCGGGGAGCTGTTTTTT,CASSRSRGITGELFF
few,-,TRBV20-1,11,TRBJ2-5,TGCAGTGTATCCCCACGGGAGACCCAGTACTTC,CSVSPRETQYF